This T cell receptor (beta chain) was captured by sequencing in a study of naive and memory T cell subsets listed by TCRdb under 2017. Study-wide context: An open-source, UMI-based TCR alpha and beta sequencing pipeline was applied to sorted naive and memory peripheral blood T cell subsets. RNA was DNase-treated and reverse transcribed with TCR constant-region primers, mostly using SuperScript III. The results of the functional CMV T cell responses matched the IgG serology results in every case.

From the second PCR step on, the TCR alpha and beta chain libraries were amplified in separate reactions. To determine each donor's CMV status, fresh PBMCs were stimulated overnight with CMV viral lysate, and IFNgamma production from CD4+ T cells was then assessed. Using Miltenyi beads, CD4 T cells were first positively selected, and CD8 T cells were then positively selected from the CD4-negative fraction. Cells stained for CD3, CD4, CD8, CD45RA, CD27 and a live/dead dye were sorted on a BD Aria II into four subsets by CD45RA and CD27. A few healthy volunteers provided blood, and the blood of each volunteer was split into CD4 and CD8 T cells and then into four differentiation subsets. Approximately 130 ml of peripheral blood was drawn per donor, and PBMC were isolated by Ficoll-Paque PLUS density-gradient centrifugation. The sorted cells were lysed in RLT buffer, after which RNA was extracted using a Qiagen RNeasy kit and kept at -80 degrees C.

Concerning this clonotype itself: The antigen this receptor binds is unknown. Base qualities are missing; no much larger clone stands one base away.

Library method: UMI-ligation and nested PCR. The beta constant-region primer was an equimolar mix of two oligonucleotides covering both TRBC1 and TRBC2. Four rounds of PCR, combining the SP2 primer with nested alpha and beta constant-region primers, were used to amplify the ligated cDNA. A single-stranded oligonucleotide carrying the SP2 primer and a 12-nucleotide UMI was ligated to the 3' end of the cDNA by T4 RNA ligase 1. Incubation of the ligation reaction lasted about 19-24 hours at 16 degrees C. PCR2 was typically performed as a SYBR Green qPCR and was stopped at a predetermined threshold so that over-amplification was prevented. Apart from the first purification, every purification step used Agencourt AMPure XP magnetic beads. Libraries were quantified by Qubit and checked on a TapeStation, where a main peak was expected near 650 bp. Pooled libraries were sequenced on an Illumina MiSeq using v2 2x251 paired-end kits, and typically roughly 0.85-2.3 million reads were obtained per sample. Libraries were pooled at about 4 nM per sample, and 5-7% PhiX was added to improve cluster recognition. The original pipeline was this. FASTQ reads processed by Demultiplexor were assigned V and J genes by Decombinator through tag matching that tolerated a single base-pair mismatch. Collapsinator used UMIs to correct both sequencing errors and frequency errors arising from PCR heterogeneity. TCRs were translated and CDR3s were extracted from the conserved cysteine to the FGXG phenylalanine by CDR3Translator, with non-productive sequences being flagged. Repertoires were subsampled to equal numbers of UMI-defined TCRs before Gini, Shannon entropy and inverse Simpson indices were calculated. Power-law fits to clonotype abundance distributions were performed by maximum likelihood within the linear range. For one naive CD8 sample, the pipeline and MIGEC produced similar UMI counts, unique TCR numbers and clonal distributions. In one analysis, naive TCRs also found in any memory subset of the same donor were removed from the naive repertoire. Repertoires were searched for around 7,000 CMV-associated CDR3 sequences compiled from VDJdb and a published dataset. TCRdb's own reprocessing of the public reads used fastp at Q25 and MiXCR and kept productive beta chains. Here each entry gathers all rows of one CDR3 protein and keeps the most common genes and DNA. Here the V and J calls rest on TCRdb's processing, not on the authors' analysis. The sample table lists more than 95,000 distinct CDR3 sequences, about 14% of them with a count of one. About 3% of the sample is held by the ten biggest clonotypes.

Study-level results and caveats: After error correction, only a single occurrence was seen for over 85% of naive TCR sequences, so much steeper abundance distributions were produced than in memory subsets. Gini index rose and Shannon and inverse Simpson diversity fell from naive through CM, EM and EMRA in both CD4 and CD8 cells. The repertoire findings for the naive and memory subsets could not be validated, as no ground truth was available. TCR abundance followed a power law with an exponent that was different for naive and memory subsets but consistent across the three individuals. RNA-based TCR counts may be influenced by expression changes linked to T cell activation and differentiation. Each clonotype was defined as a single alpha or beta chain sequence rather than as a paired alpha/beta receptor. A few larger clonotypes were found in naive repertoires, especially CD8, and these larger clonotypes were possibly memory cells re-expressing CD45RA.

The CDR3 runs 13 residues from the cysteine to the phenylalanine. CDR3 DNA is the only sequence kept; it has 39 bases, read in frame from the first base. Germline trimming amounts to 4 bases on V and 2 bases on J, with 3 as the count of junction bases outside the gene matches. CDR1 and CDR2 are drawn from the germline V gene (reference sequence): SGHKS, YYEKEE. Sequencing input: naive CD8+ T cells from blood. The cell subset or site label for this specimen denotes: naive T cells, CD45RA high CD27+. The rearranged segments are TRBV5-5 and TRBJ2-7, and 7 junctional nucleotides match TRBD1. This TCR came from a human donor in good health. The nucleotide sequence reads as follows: TGTGCCAGCAGCGCAGGGACAGCCTACGAGCAGTACTTC. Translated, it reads CASSAGTAYEQYF.